In this sample, the clone carrying this T cell receptor (beta chain) turned up once. V was pared by 1 base and J by 3 bases, with 16 bases between. The CDR3 is 16 residues long. CDR1 and CDR2 from the germline V gene are SGHRS and YFSETQ. The sample comes from a study of T cell changes during pregnancy in multiple sclerosis. Produced via immunoSEQ multiplex PCR; TCRdb's table is partial and in-frame only. The sample records about 120,000 clones, under 95% being singletons. The J gene is TRBJ2-5, the V gene TRBV5-1, with D maybe TRBD2 (7 bases). The TCR originated in a female donor with multiple sclerosis, enrolled in a pregnancy study. The material sequenced was peripheral blood, taken before pregnancy. In DNA form, the CDR3 reads TGCGCCAGCAGCTTGTGGGCGGGAGAGGGGGAAGAGACCCAGTACTTC. This gives the protein CASSLWAGEGEETQYF.